These 9 T cell receptor beta chains were all obtained from the same sample, sequenced in a study of T cells in women clearing cervical HPV infection (dated by TCRdb to 2017 to 2018). Library generation was performed with the immunoSEQ multiplex PCR assay. TCRdb's version of the immuneACCESS table is confined to in-frame rearrangements and falls short of the full clone set. An unresolved V gene accounts for under half of the shortfall where checked; the remainder is of unknown origin. The sample has 36,000 or so clones on record. Around 1.7% of the sample rests with the top ten. Sequencing was carried out using blood buffy coat. The receptors shown here come from a woman between 18 and 70 years old with a cervical HPV16 infection that either progressed to CIN3+ or cleared (not recorded which).

Details on this clone: The CDR3 end falls 3 residues outside the read, so it is completed with the germline J gene. This chain links TRBV19 with TRBJ2-3; 9 nucleotides agree with TRBD2. From germline, CDR1 is LNHDA and CDR2 SQIVND (reference sequence). This CDR3 region has 15 residues. CDR3 bases read: TGTGCCAGTAGGAAGACTAGCGGAGCGCAAGAGACG. Protein: CASRKTSGAQET. The entire CDR3 sequence reads CASRKTSGAQETQYF.

In the case of this clone: The read halts 3 residues ahead of the CDR3 end, with the missing end drawn from the germline J gene. V usage is TRBV12-3 or TRBV12-4 and J usage is TRBJ1-1; the D gene is possibly TRBD1 (6 bases). The V and J ends lost 6 bases and 3 bases respectively, with 17 bases between them. The CDR3 is made up of 15 amino acids. The CDR3 spells CASRTGGQRDTEAFF. CDR3 bases read: TGTGCCAGCAGAACCGGTGGACAGAGGGACACTGAA.

To note about this clone: The sequence runs out 3 residues before the end of the CDR3; the remainder is reconstructed from the germline J gene. The chain carries TRBV6-2 or TRBV6-3 and TRBJ2-5; 7 bases match TRBD1. Germline lookup yields CDR1 MNHEY and CDR2 SVGEGT. The CDR3 contains 15 residues. J lost 5 bases, V lost 2 bases, and 8 bases had no gene match. The covered CDR3 bases are TGTGCCAGCAGTTACCCCGCAGGGGGTTGGGAGACC. Translated, it gives CASSYPAGGWET. The entire CDR3 sequence reads CASSYPAGGWETQYF.

Remarks on this clone: The read ends 3 residues early relative to the CDR3; the germline J gene fills the gap. The J gene is TRBJ2-1, the V gene TRBV5-1; D may be TRBD2 (6 bases). Trimming removed 2 bases from V and 6 bases from J, with 24 bases in between. The CDR3 loop spans 18 amino acids. CDR1 and CDR2 from the germline V gene are SGHRS and YFSETQ. The sequenced part of the CDR3 DNA is TGCGCCAGCAGCTTCGGCCTAGCGCCCCGTCAGGACCCCAATGAG. Encoded protein: CASSFGLAPRQDPNE. In full, the CDR3 reads CASSFGLAPRQDPNEQFF.

About this clone: The read is 3 residues too short to cover the CDR3 end, so that end is filled in from the germline J gene. The chain has TRBV30 and TRBJ1-2, with 8 bases that match TRBD1. Germline V gives CDR1 GTSNPN, CDR2 SVGIG (reference sequence). The CDR3 covers 15 residues. V trimming: 1 base; J trimming: 4 bases; junction bases outside the gene matches: 8. The sequenced part of the CDR3 DNA is TGTGCCTGGAGTGCCACAGGGGGTTTAGGCTATGGC. Protein: CAWSATGGLGYG. In full, the CDR3 is CAWSATGGLGYGYTF.

To note about this clone: The missing CDR3 end, 3 residues past where the read stops, is filled in from the germline J gene. V and J are TRBV7-2 and TRBJ2-7; D gene unclear. With 5 bases removed from V and 3 bases from J, the gap between germline ends came to 11 bases. The CDR3 loop spans 13 amino acids. Germline lookup yields CDR1 SGHTA and CDR2 FQGNSA. Incomplete CDR3 DNA: TGTGCCAGCAGCCGCCTGGCCCACTACGAG. Translation: CASSRLAHYE. The whole CDR3 region reads CASSRLAHYEQYF.

This clone is identified as medium-sized from frequency. The CDR3 end is not reached by the read, which stops 3 residues before it; the germline J gene fills it in. The chain employs TRBV18 and TRBJ2-3; unclear D gene. CDR1 and CDR2 (germline): KGHSH, LQKENI. This CDR3 is built from 15 residues. The CDR3 DNA, read in part, is TGTGCCAGCTCACTTGTGACACAGTCCTCCCCACCG. Its protein is CASSLVTQSSPP. The whole CDR3 reads CASSLVTQSSPPQYF.

Regarding this clone: The read halts 3 residues ahead of the CDR3 end, with the missing end drawn from the germline J gene. This chain joins TRBV5-1 and TRBJ2-3; D gene unclear. The CDR3 consists of 16 residues. Trimming shortened V by 0 bases and J by 1 base, and 12 bases separated the two germline ends. CDR1 and CDR2 from the germline V gene are SGHRS and YFSETQ. The CDR3 here is CASSLGPPRGTDTQYF. Incomplete CDR3 DNA: TGCGCCAGCAGCTTGGGACCCCCCCGGGGCACAGATACG.

In regard to this clone: The CDR3 end falls 3 residues outside the read, so it is completed with the germline J gene. The rearrangement links TRBV6-2 or TRBV6-3 to TRBJ2-7, with a possible D match to TRBD2 (5 bases). The CDR3 totals 13 residues. Germline values: CDR1 MNHEY, CDR2 SVGEGT. Trimming stripped 7 bases from V and 3 bases from J, with 13 bases between. This CDR3 is CASIGPGSYEQYF. CDR3 DNA, as far as it was read: TGTGCCAGCATTGGGCCGGGGAGCTACGAG.